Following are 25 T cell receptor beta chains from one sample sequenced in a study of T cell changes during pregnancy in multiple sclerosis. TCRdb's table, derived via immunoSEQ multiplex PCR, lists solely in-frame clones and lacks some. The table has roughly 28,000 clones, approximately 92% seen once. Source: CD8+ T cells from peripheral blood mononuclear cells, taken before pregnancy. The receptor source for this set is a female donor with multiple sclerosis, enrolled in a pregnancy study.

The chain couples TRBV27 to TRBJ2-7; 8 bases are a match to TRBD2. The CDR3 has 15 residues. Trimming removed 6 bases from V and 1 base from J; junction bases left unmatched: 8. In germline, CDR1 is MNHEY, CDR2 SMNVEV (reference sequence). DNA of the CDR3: TGTGCCAGCAGACCTCAGACTAGCGTTTCCTACGAGCAGTACTTC. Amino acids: CASRPQTSVSYEQYF.

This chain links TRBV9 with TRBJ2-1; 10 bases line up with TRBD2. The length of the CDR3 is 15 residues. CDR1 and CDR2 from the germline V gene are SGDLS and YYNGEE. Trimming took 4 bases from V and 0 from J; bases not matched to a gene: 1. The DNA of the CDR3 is TGTGCCAGCAGCACTAGCGGGGACTCCTACAATGAGCAGTTCTTC. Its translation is CASSTSGDSYNEQFF.

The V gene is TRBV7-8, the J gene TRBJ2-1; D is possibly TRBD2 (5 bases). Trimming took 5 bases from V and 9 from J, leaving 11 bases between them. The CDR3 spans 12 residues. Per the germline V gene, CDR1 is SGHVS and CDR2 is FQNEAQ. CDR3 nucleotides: TGTGCCAGCAGCCCAGGAGGTGTTGAGCAGTTCTTC. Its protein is CASSPGGVEQFF.

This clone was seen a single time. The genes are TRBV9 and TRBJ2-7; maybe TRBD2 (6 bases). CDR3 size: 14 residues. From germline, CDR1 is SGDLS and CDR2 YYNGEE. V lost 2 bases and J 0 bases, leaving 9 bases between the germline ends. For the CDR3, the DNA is TGTGCCAGCAGCGTTGGGGGGAGCTCCTACGAGCAGTACTTC. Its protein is CASSVGGSSYEQYF.

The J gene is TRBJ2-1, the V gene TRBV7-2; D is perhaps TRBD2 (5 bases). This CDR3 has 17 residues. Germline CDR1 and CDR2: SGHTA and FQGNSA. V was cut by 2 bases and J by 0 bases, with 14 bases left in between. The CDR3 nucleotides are TGTGCCAGCAGCTTAATCCTGAGGGAAAGCTCCTACAATGAGCAGTTCTTC. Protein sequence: CASSLILRESSYNEQFF.

The CDR3 loop reads CASSLAPGQGFYNEQFF. The CDR3, as DNA: TGTGCCAGCAGTTTAGCGCCCGGGCAGGGCTTCTACAATGAGCAGTTCTTC. The chain combines TRBV27 with TRBJ2-1; a possible D gene is TRBD1 (5 bases). The germline V and J ends were trimmed by 2 bases and 3 bases, with 17 bases remaining between them. This CDR3 is built from 17 residues. CDR1 and CDR2 (germline): MNHEY, SMNVEV (reference sequence).

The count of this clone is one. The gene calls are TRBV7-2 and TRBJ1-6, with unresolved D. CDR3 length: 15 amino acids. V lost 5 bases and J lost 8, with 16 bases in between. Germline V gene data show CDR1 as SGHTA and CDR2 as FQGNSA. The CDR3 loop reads CASSPRRRIYSPLHF. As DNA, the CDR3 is TGTGCCAGCAGCCCCCGCCGGAGAATCTATTCACCCCTCCACTTT.

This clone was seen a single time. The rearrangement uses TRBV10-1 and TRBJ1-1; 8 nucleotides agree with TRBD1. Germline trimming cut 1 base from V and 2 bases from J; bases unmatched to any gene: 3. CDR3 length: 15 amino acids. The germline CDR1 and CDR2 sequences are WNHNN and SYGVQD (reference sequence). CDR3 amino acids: CASSELGQGNTEAFF. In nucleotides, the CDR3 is TGCGCCAGCAGTGAGTTAGGACAGGGTAACACTGAAGCTTTCTTT.

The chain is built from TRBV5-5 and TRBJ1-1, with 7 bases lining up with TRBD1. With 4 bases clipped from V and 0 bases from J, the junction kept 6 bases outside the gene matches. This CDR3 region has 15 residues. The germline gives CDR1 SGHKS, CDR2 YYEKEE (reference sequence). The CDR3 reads CASSPSGGMNTEAFF. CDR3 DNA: TGTGCCAGCAGCCCCTCAGGGGGGATGAACACTGAAGCTTTCTTT.

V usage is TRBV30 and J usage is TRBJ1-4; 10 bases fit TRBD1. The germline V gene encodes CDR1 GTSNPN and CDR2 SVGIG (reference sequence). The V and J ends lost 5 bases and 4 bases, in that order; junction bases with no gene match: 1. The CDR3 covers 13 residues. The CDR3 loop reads CAWRDRGNEKLFF. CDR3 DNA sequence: TGTGCCTGGCGGGACAGGGGTAATGAAAAACTGTTTTTT.

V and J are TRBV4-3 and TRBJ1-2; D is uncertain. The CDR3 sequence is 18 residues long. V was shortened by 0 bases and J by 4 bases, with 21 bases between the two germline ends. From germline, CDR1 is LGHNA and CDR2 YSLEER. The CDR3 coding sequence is TGCGCCAGCAGCCAAGATCGAGCTGGGGTCCCCGGAGGCTATGGCTACACCTTC. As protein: CASSQDRAGVPGGYGYTF.

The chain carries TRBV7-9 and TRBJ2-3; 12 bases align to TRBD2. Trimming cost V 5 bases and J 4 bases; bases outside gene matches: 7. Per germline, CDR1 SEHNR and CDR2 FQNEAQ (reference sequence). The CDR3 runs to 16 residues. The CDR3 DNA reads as TGTGCCAGCAGCCCCCCTAGCGGGGGGGCCGCAGATACGCAGTATTTT. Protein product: CASSPPSGGAADTQYF.

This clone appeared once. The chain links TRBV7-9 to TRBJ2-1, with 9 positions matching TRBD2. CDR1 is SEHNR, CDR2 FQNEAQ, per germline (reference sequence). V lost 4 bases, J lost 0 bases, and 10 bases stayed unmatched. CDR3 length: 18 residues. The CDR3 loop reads CASSSTLAGWSSYNEQFF. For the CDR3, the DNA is TGTGCCAGCAGCTCGACACTAGCGGGCTGGAGCTCCTACAATGAGCAGTTCTTC.

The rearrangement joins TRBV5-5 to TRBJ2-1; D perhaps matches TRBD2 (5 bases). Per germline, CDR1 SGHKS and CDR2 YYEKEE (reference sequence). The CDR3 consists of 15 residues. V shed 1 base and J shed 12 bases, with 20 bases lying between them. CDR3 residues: CASSLLKGATVGQFF. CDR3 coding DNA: TGTGCCAGCAGCTTGTTAAAGGGAGCAACCGTGGGGCAGTTCTTC.

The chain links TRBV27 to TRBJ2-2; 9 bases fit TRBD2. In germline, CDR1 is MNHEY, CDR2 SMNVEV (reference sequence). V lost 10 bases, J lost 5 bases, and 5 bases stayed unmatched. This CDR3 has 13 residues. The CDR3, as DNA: TGTGCCACCGGCGGGAGGGCGACCGGGGAGCTGTTTTTT. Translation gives CATGGRATGELFF.

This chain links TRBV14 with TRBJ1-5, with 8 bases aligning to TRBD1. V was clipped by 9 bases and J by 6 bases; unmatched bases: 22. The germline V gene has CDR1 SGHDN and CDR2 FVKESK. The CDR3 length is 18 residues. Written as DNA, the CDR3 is TGTGCCAGTACTACTTGGGACAGGTTTCTTTCTCAAAGTCAGCCCCAGCATTTT. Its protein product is CASTTWDRFLSQSQPQHF. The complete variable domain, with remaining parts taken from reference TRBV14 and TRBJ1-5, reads EAGVTQFPSHSVIEKGQTVTLRCDPISGHDNLYWYRRVMGKEIKFLLHFVKESKQDESGMPNNRFLAERTGGTYSTLKVQPAELEDSGVYFCASTTWDRFLSQSQPQHFGDGTRLSIL.

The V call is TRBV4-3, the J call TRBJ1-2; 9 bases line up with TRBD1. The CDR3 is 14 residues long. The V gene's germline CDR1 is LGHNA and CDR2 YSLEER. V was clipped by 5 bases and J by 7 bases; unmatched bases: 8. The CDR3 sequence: CASSSPGTGSGYTF. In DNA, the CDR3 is TGCGCCAGCAGCTCACCCGGGACAGGGAGTGGCTACACCTTC.

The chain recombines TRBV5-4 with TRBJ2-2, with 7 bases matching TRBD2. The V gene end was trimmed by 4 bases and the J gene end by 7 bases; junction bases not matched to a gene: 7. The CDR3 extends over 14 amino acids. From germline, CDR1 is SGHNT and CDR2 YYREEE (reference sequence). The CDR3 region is CASSPTSVDGELFF. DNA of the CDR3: TGTGCCAGCAGCCCCACTAGCGTAGACGGGGAGCTGTTTTTT.

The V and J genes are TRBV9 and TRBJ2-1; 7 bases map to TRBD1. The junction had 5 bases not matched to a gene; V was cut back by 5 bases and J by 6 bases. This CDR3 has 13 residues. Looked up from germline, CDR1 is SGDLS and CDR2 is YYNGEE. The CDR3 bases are TGTGCCAGCAGGGGCCGGGACAGCAATGAGCAGTTCTTC. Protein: CASRGRDSNEQFF.

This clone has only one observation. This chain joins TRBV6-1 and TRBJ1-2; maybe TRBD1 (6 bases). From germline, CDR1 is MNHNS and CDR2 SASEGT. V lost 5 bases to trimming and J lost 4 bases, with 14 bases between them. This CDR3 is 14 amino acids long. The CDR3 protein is CASSWTETLYGYTF. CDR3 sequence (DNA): TGTGCCAGCAGTTGGACAGAGACCCTCTATGGCTACACCTTC.

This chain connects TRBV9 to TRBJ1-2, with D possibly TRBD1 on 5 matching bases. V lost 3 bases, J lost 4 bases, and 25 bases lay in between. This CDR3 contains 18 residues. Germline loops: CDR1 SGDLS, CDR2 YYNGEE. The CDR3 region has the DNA TGTGCCAGCAGCGCCATCGCGTTTCGTATTGGGGGGGGCTATGGCTACACCTTC. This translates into CASSAIAFRIGGGYGYTF.

This CDR3 reads CASSISPDSMNTEAFF. Written as DNA, the CDR3 is TGTGCCAGTAGTATATCACCCGACAGCATGAACACTGAAGCTTTCTTT. The chain carries TRBV19 and TRBJ1-1; the D gene is possibly TRBD1 (5 bases). Trimming pared 2 bases from V and 0 bases from J, leaving 13 bases between. The CDR3 loop spans 16 amino acids. Germline V lookup: CDR1 LNHDA, CDR2 SQIVND (reference sequence). Full variable domain (remainder filled in from reference TRBV19 and TRBJ1-1): DGGITQSPKYLFRKEGQNVTLSCEQNLNHDAMYWYRQDPGQGLRLIYYSQIVNDFQKGDIAEGYSVSREKKESFPLTVTSAQKNPTAFYLCASSISPDSMNTEAFFGQGTRLTVV.

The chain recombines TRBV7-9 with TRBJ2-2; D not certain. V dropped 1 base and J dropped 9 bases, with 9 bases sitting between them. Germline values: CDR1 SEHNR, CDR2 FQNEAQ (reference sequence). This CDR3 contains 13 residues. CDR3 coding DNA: TGTGCCAGCAGCTTAGGTGGAGCCAGGGAGCTGTTTTTT. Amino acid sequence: CASSLGGARELFF.

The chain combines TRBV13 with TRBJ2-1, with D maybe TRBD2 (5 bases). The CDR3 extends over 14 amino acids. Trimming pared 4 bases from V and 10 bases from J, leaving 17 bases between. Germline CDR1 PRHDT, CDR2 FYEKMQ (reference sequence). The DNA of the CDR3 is TGTGCCAGCAGCTCGGAGGACCCAGCGGAGGAGCAGTTCTTC. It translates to CASSSEDPAEEQFF.

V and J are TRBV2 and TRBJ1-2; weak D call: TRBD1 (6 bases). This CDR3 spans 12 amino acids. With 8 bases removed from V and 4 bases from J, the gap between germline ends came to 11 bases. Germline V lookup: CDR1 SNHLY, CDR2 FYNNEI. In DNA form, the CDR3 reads TGTGCCAGCCGTGGGGGGCCCTATGGCTACACCTTC. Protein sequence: CASRGGPYGYTF.